The 28 T cell receptor beta chains below all came from one sample that was sequenced in a study of blood T cells in healthy people across ages. Combining a sample-barcoded 5' primer with a J-beta primer mix, a second PCR ran for roughly 6 to 12 cycles. MiXCR, applied by TCRdb to the 5' RACE reads, yields one record per CDR3 protein. The table includes some 640,000 distinct CDR3 sequences, approximately 30% detected once. The sequencing input was blood. These receptors were collected from a woman aged 80 or over in good health.

This clonotype was counted many times. The gene calls are TRBV10-3 and TRBJ2-7; D is unclear. This CDR3 region has 13 residues. V was clipped by 0 bases and J by 3 bases, with 6 bases between them. CDR1 is ENHRY, CDR2 SYGVKD, per germline. The CDR3 is CAISESELYEQYF. The CDR3 coding sequence is TGTGCCATCAGTGAGTCAGAACTCTACGAGCAGTACTTC.

The J gene is TRBJ2-5, the V gene TRBV13; 8 positions match TRBD2. Germline V lookup: CDR1 PRHDT, CDR2 FYEKMQ (reference sequence). The CDR3 is 14 amino acids. After removal of 5 bases from V and 11 bases from J, the junction contained 13 bases not matched to a gene. The CDR3, as DNA: TGTGCCAGCAGCCCGGGGGGGCCCTACAATGAGCAGTACTTC. It is translated as CASSPGGPYNEQYF.

In its sample, this clonotype was seen many times. The chain recombines TRBV15 with TRBJ2-7; D remains unclear. The CDR3 is 16 residues long. The germline V gene encodes CDR1 LNHNV and CDR2 YYDKDF (reference sequence). The V gene lost 1 base and the J gene lost 1 base, with 14 bases spanning the gap. CDR3 sequence reads: CATSRGPDGFSYEQYF. The CDR3 DNA reads TGTGCCACCAGCAGAGGCCCGGACGGCTTTTCCTACGAGCAGTACTTC.

As to this clonotype: A read error may be the cause here, since a much bigger clone is one base away. The chain uses TRBV7-2 and TRBJ2-5, with TRBD2 matching over 9 bases. The tail of the sequence fits TRBJ2-1 better, so the J call may be wrong. CDR3 length equals 15 residues. Germline values: CDR1 SGHTA, CDR2 FQGNSA. The DNA of the CDR3 is TGTGCCAGCAGCTCAGGGACTAGCCTAGAGGAGACCCAGTTCTTC. Residues: CASSSGTSLEETQFF.

There are many counts of this clonotype. The chain joins TRBV6-5 to TRBJ1-1; 8 bases agree with TRBD1. The CDR3 runs 15 residues. With 5 bases clipped from V and 0 bases from J, the junction kept 5 bases outside the gene matches. CDR1 MNHEY and CDR2 SVGAGI come from the germline V gene. The CDR3 here is CASSRGTGLNTEAFF. DNA for the CDR3: TGTGCCAGCAGTCGCGGGACAGGCCTGAACACTGAAGCTTTCTTT.

Ten or more counts support this clonotype. A much more abundant neighbour one base away suggests this may be a read error. In nucleotides, the CDR3 is TGCAGTGCTAGGGCTTGGGGGTCGGATGGCTACACCTTC. Its protein product is CSARAWGSDGYTF. The chain carries TRBV20-1 and TRBJ1-2, with D tentatively TRBD1 (5 bases). The V gene lost 3 bases and the J gene lost 6 bases, with 14 bases spanning the gap. The CDR3 runs to 13 residues. Germline CDR1 DFQATT, CDR2 SNEGSKA (reference sequence).

The V gene is TRBV9, the J gene TRBJ2-7; D is perhaps TRBD1 or TRBD2 (5 bases each). The CDR3 has 15 residues. The germline gives CDR1 SGDLS, CDR2 YYNGEE. Trimming removed 0 bases at V and 1 base at J, with 11 bases between. The CDR3 DNA reads as TGTGCCAGCAGCGTAGGGGGGACCAAGTCCTACGAGCAGTACTTC. Encoded protein: CASSVGGTKSYEQYF.

The CDR3 region is CSADPNNSGNTIYF. DNA of the CDR3: TGCAGCGCTGACCCTAACAACTCTGGAAACACCATATATTTT. The chain joins TRBV29-1 to TRBJ1-3, with D unclear. The CDR3 covers 14 residues. Germline V gene data show CDR1 as SQVTM and CDR2 as ANQGSEA. With 7 bases removed from V and 0 bases from J, the gap between germline ends came to 13 bases.

The V call is TRBV29-1, the J call TRBJ1-3, with no clear D. This CDR3 is built from 13 residues. Trimming shortened V by 3 bases and J by 4 bases, and 10 bases separated the two germline ends. CDR1 is SQVTM and CDR2 is ANQGSEA in the germline V gene. The chain's CDR3 is CSVDEGGGNTIYF. The CDR3 DNA is TGCAGCGTTGACGAGGGAGGGGGAAACACCATATATTTT.

The chain uses TRBV12-2 and TRBJ2-1; TRBD1, the D gene given by the table, was not confirmed from the DNA. TRBV12-2 is reported as a pseudogene. There are 17 residues in the CDR3. For the CDR3, the DNA is TGTGCAAGTCGCTTAGCGGTGCCGGGACAGTTTCAAGAGACCCAGTTCTTC. It translates to CASRLAVPGQFQETQFF.

Remarks on this clonotype: Given a much more abundant clone one base away, this may be a read error. The V call is TRBV4-3, the J call TRBJ2-1; the D gene could be TRBD1 or TRBD2 (6 bases each). The CDR3 sequence is 15 residues long. V lost 0 bases and J 11 bases, leaving 17 bases between the germline ends. Germline loops: CDR1 LGHNA, CDR2 YSLEER. CDR3 amino acids: CASSQDFGGRDKQFF. Here the CDR3 DNA reads TGCGCCAGCAGCCAAGATTTCGGGGGCCGGGATAAGCAGTTCTTC.

The rearrangement joins TRBV7-2 to TRBJ2-7; possible D gene TRBD1, 6 bases. Deletions cut 8 bases from V and 4 bases from J, with 15 bases between. There are 13 residues in the CDR3. Germline CDR1 and CDR2: SGHTA and FQGNSA. CDR3 sequence reads: CASASDQGYEQYF. CDR3 nucleotide sequence: TGTGCCAGCGCGAGTGACCAGGGGTACGAGCAGTACTTC.

This rearrangement joins TRBV12-3 or TRBV12-4 to TRBJ1-6; tentatively, D is TRBD1 (6 bases). This CDR3 is 14 amino acids long. V gave up 6 bases and J gave up 7 bases, with 13 bases separating them. CDR3 region: CASREVTGNSPLHF. The CDR3 DNA sequence: TGTGCCAGCAGGGAGGTGACAGGCAATTCACCCCTCCACTTT.

Only a few counts were recorded for this clonotype. Just one base apart from a much larger clone, this may be a read error. The chain uses TRBV12-3 or TRBV12-4 and TRBJ2-5; D gene ambiguous. The ends were cut back, 7 bases at V and 11 bases at J, with 14 bases in the middle. The CDR3 sequence is 11 residues long. The CDR3 protein is CASTAKNEQYF. As DNA, the CDR3 is TGTGCCAGCACCGCTAAAAATGAGCAGTACTTC.

This clonotype was counted at least ten times. The DNA for the CDR3 is TGTGCCAGCAGTAAATTCGGGACAGGGGTGGACGAGCAGTACTTC. Its protein product is CASSKFGTGVDEQYF. This rearrangement joins TRBV27 to TRBJ2-7; TRBD1 matches 10 bases. Germline CDR1 MNHEY, CDR2 SMNVEV (reference sequence). V was clipped by 5 bases and J by 5 bases; unmatched bases: 9. The CDR3 totals 15 residues.

The V gene is TRBV27, the J gene TRBJ1-1, with D uncertain. Germline-derived CDR1 and CDR2 are MNHEY and SMNVEV (reference sequence). The V end was cut by 0 bases, the J end by 12 bases, with 11 bases between. CDR3 length equals 12 residues. CDR3 region: CASSLSMGDTFF. The CDR3 DNA is TGTGCCAGCAGTTTATCAATGGGTGATACTTTCTTT.

This clonotype was picked up a small number of times. The CDR3 loop is CASSSYRGPNYNEQFF. DNA of the CDR3: TGTGCCAGCAGTTCCTACAGGGGGCCAAACTACAATGAGCAGTTCTTC. V and J are TRBV28 and TRBJ2-1, with 9 bases identical to TRBD1. The CDR3 consists of 16 residues. V gave up 4 bases and J gave up 3 bases; unmatched junction bases: 7. Germline V gene lookup returns CDR1 MDHEN and CDR2 SYDVKM.

With respect to this clonotype: A single base separates this from a much larger clone, so it may be a read error. The rearrangement uses TRBV6-2 or TRBV6-3 and TRBJ2-7; D gene unclear. From germline, CDR1 is MNHEY and CDR2 SVGEGT. V was clipped by 0 bases and J by 2 bases, with 14 bases between them. This CDR3 comprises 16 residues. CDR3 protein: CASSYSVRSWPYEQYF. The DNA for the CDR3 is TGTGCCAGCAGTTACTCGGTTCGGTCTTGGCCCTACGAGCAGTACTTC.

This clonotype was observed at least ten times. V usage is TRBV29-1 and J usage is TRBJ1-1; D gene uncertain. The CDR3 covers 13 residues. The germline V gene has CDR1 SQVTM and CDR2 ANQGSEA. V was clipped by 2 bases and J by 8 bases, with 15 bases between them. The CDR3 DNA reads TGCAGCGTTGAACCGTCCGGGAGTACGGAAGCTTTCTTT. This sequence encodes CSVEPSGSTEAFF. The full variable domain, its missing parts supplied by reference TRBV29-1 and TRBJ1-1, is SAVISQKPSRDICQRGTSLTIQCQVDSQVTMMFWYRQQPGQSLTLIATANQGSEATYESGFVIDKFPISRPNLTFSTLTVSNMSPEDSSIYLCSVEPSGSTEAFFGQGTRLTVV.

This clonotype was detected ten times or more. The chain uses TRBV7-2 and TRBJ1-2, with a weak D call TRBD1 (5 bases). Germline V gene lookup returns CDR1 SGHTA and CDR2 FQGNSA. V lost 5 bases and J 6 bases, leaving 19 bases between the germline ends. The CDR3 is made up of 15 amino acids. DNA for the CDR3: TGTGCCAGCAGCCTCGGGGCTTCCCAAAGGCATGGCTACACCTTC. Its translation: CASSLGASQRHGYTF.

This clonotype came up many times. DNA for the CDR3: TGTGCCACCAGTGATCCAAAGTCGGGACCTGCGGGCCAAGAGACCCAGTACTTC. As protein: CATSDPKSGPAGQETQYF. The V call is TRBV24-1, the J call TRBJ2-5; tentatively, D is TRBD1 or TRBD2 (5 bases each). Germline CDR1 KGHDR, CDR2 SFDVKD. Between the trimmed V and J ends, which lost 3 bases and 1 base, there was a span of 20 bases. This CDR3 region has 18 residues.

The rearrangement uses TRBV20-1 and TRBJ2-3; no clear D gene. CDR3 length: 14 amino acids. With 2 bases removed from V and 2 bases from J, the gap between germline ends came to 11 bases. Germline V CDR1 and CDR2: DFQATT, SNEGSKA (reference sequence). CDR3 region: CSARPYTYTDTQYF. CDR3 coding DNA: TGCAGTGCTAGACCCTATACGTACACAGATACGCAGTATTTT.

The sample holds many counts of this clonotype. This rearrangement joins TRBV4-2 to TRBJ1-2; a possible D gene is TRBD1 (6 bases). The CDR3 has 15 amino acids. V lost 2 bases to trimming and J lost 2 bases, with 12 bases between them. Germline lookup yields CDR1 LGHNA and CDR2 YNFKEQ. In nucleotides, the CDR3 is TGTGCCAGCAGCCAACCGAGGACAGACAACTATGGCTACACCTTC. It encodes CASSQPRTDNYGYTF.

This clonotype came up many times. V is TRBV3-1 and J is TRBJ2-5; TRBD2 agrees at 9 bases. This CDR3 is 18 amino acids long. The ends lost 6 bases at V and 0 bases at J; junction bases unmatched: 14. Germline loops: CDR1 LGHDT, CDR2 YNNKEL (reference sequence). This CDR3 is CASSPGTAGGLYQETQYF. CDR3 nucleotide sequence: TGTGCCAGCAGTCCCGGAACAGCGGGGGGCCTGTACCAAGAGACCCAGTACTTC.

The table lists this clonotype with many counts. J is TRBJ2-3 and V is TRBV5-6; D is tentatively TRBD1 or TRBD2 (5 bases each). The CDR3 totals 15 residues. Trimming stripped 5 bases from V and 2 bases from J, with 15 bases between. The germline V gene has CDR1 SGHDT and CDR2 YYEEEE. CDR3 sequence reads: CASSQVWDPTDTQYF. In DNA form, the CDR3 reads TGTGCCAGCAGTCAAGTCTGGGACCCCACAGATACGCAGTATTTT. The whole variable domain, remainder taken from reference TRBV5-6 and TRBJ2-3, is DAGVTQSPTHLIKTRGQQVTLRCSPKSGHDTVSWYQQALGQGPQFIFQYYEEEERQRGNFPDRFSGHQFPNYSSELNVNALLLGDSALYLCASSQVWDPTDTQYFGPGTRLTVL.

This clonotype was observed a single time. The J gene is TRBJ2-7, the V gene TRBV7-9; maybe TRBD1 (6 bases). Trimming pared 4 bases from V and 0 bases from J, leaving 22 bases between. Germline V lookup: CDR1 SEHNR, CDR2 FQNEAQ (reference sequence). The CDR3 totals 18 residues. CDR3 protein: CASSSTGTPNWVSYEQYF. In DNA form, the CDR3 reads TGTGCCAGCAGCTCGACCGGGACACCCAACTGGGTCTCCTACGAGCAGTACTTC.

V gene TRBV7-6 combines with J gene TRBJ2-5; a possible D gene is TRBD1 (6 bases). TRBJ2-7 matches the DNA end more closely, so the J call is doubtful. This CDR3 spans 15 amino acids. CDR1 is SGHVS, CDR2 FNYEAQ, per germline. The CDR3: CASSYSAGETYEQYF. The CDR3, as DNA: TGTGCCAGCAGTTACTCGGCAGGGGAAACCTACGAGCAGTACTTC.

This clonotype was counted many times. The gene calls are TRBV15 and TRBJ1-6; D not certain. CDR1 and CDR2 (germline): LNHNV, YYDKDF (reference sequence). The CDR3 length is 16 residues. V lost 1 base and J lost 5, with 12 bases in between. The CDR3 DNA is TGTGCCACCAGCAGAGTGGCCGGGAGAGATAATTCACCCCTCCACTTT. Its protein is CATSRVAGRDNSPLHF.